Ten or more counts support the clone carrying this TCR beta chain. Its antigen is as yet unknown. The junction shows a germline mismatch at one end, possibly a read error. Germline CDR1 and CDR2: SQVTM and ANQGSEA. The CDR3 extends over 16 amino acids. Starting material of approximately 500 ng total RNA yielded TCR beta cDNA via a constant-region primer. Three nested multiplex PCR rounds, a slightly modified ARM-PCR method, built the TCR beta libraries. The opening two PCR rounds, ten to eleven cycles each, paired TRBV1-TRBV30 forward primers with a C-beta reverse primer. TCRdb reprocessed the multiplex PCR reads with MiXCR, giving one entry per CDR3 protein. The table has some 87,000 distinct CDR3 sequences, roughly 70% seen once. These data originate in a study of tumor-infiltrating lymphocytes in primary liver carcinoma. As for the study in general: Tumor staging was T1-T3 N0M0; sizes spanned about 4.2 to 11 cm across.

Both RNA and DNA were isolated together from approximately 20-30 mg of bulk tissue that had not been sorted. By surgical resection, the patients were treated for their primary liver carcinoma. No patient had received treatment, and all had chronic HBV infection. Study results and caveats: The overlap of tumor-adjacent and tumor-blood pairs was smaller than that of tumor region pairs.

Sequenced: tumor-adjacent normal liver tissue. The chain has TRBV29-1 and TRBJ1-2; the D gene is possibly TRBD1 (5 bases). The sequence derives from a man aged 35 to 55 with primary liver carcinoma and hepatitis B virus infection. CDR3 sequence: CSVVRREGRLNYGHTF. The CDR3 DNA sequence: TGCAGCGTTGTCCGCCGGGAGGGGCGTTTAAACTATGGCCACACCTTC.